This T cell receptor (beta chain) was recovered during a study of OX40 agonist ivuxolimab in advanced cancers. Study in general: A partial response was reached by three patients: one with hepatocellular carcinoma and two with cutaneous melanoma.

With 3 bases removed from V and 3 bases from J, the gap between germline ends came to 12 bases. The CDR3 covers 14 residues. Germline CDR1 and CDR2: LGHNA and YNFKEQ. Notes on the study in general: Compared with CD4+, CD8+ T cells on average had more expanded clones. There were also nonresponders showing low normalized T-cell clonal expansion.

As regards this clone: Its antigen is not identified.

Here immunoSEQ multiplex PCR was the method, and the copy in TCRdb shows in-frame clones only, minus some. The profile shows about 79,000 clones, 90% to 95% of them singletons. People who had autoimmune disease history or systemic immunosuppression were excluded. The source is an adult with an advanced solid tumor such as melanoma, head and neck, liver or kidney cancer. J is TRBJ2-7 and V is TRBV4-2; a weak D match, TRBD1 (5 bases). Here the sequenced sample was CD4+ or CD8+ T cells sorted from blood, taken in a trial of the OX40 agonist ivuxolimab. The CDR3 loop is CASSQAGKGYEQYF. The CDR3 DNA reads TGTGCCAGCAGCCAGGCAGGGAAGGGCTACGAGCAGTACTTC.